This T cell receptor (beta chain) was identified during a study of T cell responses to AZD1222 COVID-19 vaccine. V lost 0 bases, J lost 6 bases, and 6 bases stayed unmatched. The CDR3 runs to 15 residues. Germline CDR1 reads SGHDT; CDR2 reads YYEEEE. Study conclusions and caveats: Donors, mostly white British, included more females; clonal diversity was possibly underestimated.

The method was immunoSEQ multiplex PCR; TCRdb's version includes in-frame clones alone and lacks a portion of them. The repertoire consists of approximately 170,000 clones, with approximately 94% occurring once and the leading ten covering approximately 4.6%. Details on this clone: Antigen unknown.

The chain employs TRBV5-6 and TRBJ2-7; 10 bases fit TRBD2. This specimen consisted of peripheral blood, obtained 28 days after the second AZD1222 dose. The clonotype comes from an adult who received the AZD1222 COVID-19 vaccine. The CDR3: CASSLGQREGLEQYF. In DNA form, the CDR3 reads TGTGCCAGCAGCTTGGGCCAGCGGGAGGGCCTCGAGCAGTACTTC.